This is a list of T cell receptor beta chains from one sample in a study of cytomegalovirus exposure and HLA in healthy donors. TCRdb's table, derived via immunoSEQ multiplex PCR, lists solely in-frame clones and lacks some. The sample comprises 150,000 to 200,000 clones, 62% of which are singletons, and under 3% rests with the top ten. What was sequenced was PBMCs. Every receptor here comes from a man between 40 and 49 years old in good health and CMV-seronegative. CDR3s include the opening cysteine and the closing phenylalanine or tryptophan. A D gene is named only where the DNA matches it firmly. Part of the rows lack a size; the others show once, few, many or a class for expanded clones.

V gene	clone size	J gene	D gene	CDR3 DNA	CDR3 protein
TRBV5-1	.	TRBJ2-2	.	TGCGCCAGCAGCTTGGATTGGACAAAGAACACCGGGGAGCTGTTTTTT	CASSLDWTKNTGELFF
TRBV7-8	.	TRBJ2-7	TRBD2	TGTGCCAGCGTGATTGGGACTAGCGGCTACGAGCAGTACTTC	CASVIGTSGYEQYF
TRBV28	few	TRBJ2-6	.	TGTGCCAGCAGGCTTCCCGACGGGACCAACGTCCTGACTTTC	CASRLPDGTNVLTF
TRBV19	few	TRBJ2-1	TRBD1	TGTGCCAGCTTGGGGTTTGGACAGGGGAGGGACTACAATGAGCAGTTCTTC	CASLGFGQGRDYNEQFF
TRBV28	.	TRBJ2-7	TRBD1	TGTGCCAGCAGTTATCGGACAGGTAGCTCCTACGAGCAGTACTTC	CASSYRTGSSYEQYF
TRBV4-3	few	TRBJ2-3	.	TGCGCCAGCAGCCAAGATGGGCGCGACACAGATACGCAGTATTTT	CASSQDGRDTDTQYF
TRBV25-1	few	TRBJ2-3	TRBD2	TGTGCCAGCAGTGGCGGACTAGCGGCCACAGATACGCAGTATTTT	CASSGGLAATDTQYF
TRBV6-5	few	TRBJ2-1	.	TGTGCCAGCAGTAAGAACAGGAGGGGCAATGAGCAGTTCTTC	CASSKNRRGNEQFF
TRBV6-5	.	TRBJ2-1	.	TGTGCCAGCGGCGGACTTCCTAGGCTCAATGAGCAGTTCTTC	CASGGLPRLNEQFF
TRBV11-2	.	TRBJ1-3	.	TGTGCCAGCAGCTTGGCCCCCTCTGGAAACACCATATATTTT	CASSLAPSGNTIYF
TRBV29-1	.	TRBJ2-1	.	TGCAGCGGGGGGCTATACAATGAGCAGTTCTTC	CSGGLYNEQFF
TRBV4-3	once	TRBJ1-4	.	TGCGCCAGCAGCCAACAGAGGCGGACTAATGAAAAACTGTTTTTT	CASSQQRRTNEKLFF
TRBV28	.	TRBJ2-6	.	TGTGCCAGCAGTGACCCAGCGCGGGCTGGGGCCAACGTCCTGACTTTC	CASSDPARAGANVLTF
TRBV10-2	.	TRBJ2-5	.	TGCGCCAGCAACGAGTATAACAGGGTGGGGGAGACCCAGTACTTC	CASNEYNRVGETQYF
TRBV28	few	TRBJ1-6	.	TGTGCCAGCAGTTTACGGGTCTCCTTTAATTCACCCCTCCACTTT	CASSLRVSFNSPLHF
TRBV19	once	TRBJ1-1	.	TGTGCCAGTAGAGAAAAGGGGTATTCTCAAGCTTTCTTT	CASREKGYSQAFF
TRBV6-6	.	TRBJ2-2	TRBD2	TGTGCCAGCAGTTACTCCGGGAGGGGCGTCACCGGGGAGCTGTTTTTT	CASSYSGRGVTGELFF
TRBV25-1	.	TRBJ2-7	TRBD2	TGTGCCAGCAGTTACCTGGGGGGGAACGAGCAGCACTTC	CASSYLGGNEQHF
TRBV5-1	few	TRBJ2-7	.	TGCGCCAGCAGCTTGGACTGGAGTAGAAACGAGCAGTACTTC	CASSLDWSRNEQYF
TRBV7-2	.	TRBJ1-3	.	TGTGCCAGCAGCTTAGGACAGAGCTCTGGAAACACCATATATTTT	CASSLGQSSGNTIYF
TRBV18	.	TRBJ2-2	TRBD1	TGTGCCAGCTCGGACAGGGGATCCGACACCGGGGAGCTGTTTTTT	CASSDRGSDTGELFF
TRBV6-1	once	TRBJ1-6	.	TGTGCCAGCACCGAGGGCTCCTATAATTCACCCCTCCACTTT	CASTEGSYNSPLHF
TRBV10-3	.	TRBJ2-7	.	TGTGCCATCAGTGAGTCGACTTCTTTTGGGGGCAACGAGCAGTACTTC	CAISESTSFGGNEQYF
TRBV7-2	few	TRBJ1-1	TRBD1	TGTGCCAGCAGCCCGCCGACAGGGCTCCTTGAAGCTTTCTTT	CASSPPTGLLEAFF
TRBV7-2	.	TRBJ2-7	.	TGTGCCAGCAGCTTAGAGGTAGGGGTCGGCGAGCAGTACTTC	CASSLEVGVGEQYF
TRBV30	.	TRBJ2-1	.	TGTGCCTGGAGTGTAGACCCAGGGGCGGGTGAGCAGTTCTTC	CAWSVDPGAGEQFF
TRBV2	.	TRBJ1-6	.	TGTGCCAGCAGTGATAGCCAGGGAGGGAGATCACCCCTCCACTTT	CASSDSQGGRSPLHF
TRBV9	.	TRBJ2-2	.	TGTGCCAGCAGCGTCTACACCGGGGAGCTGTTTTTT	CASSVYTGELFF
TRBV11-2	.	TRBJ2-1	TRBD2	TGTGCCAGCAGCTTAGTCGGGACTAGCGGGGGTCACGGCAATGAGCAGTTCTTC	CASSLVGTSGGHGNEQFF
TRBV19	few	TRBJ2-5	.	TGTGCCAGTAGTATAGGGGCAGGGCCACAAGAGACCCAGTACTTC	CASSIGAGPQETQYF